This TCR beta chain was sequenced in a study of T cell responses to AZD1222 COVID-19 vaccine. On the study more broadly: Pooled together were second doses at about 4 or about 12 weeks. Study outcomes and limitations: At 160-218 and 743-854, vaccine-associated CD4 TCRs were dominant, and they spanned spike. Sampling that yielded the repertoires occurred only after the peak T cell response. Only 6 or 7 AZD1222 recipients tested seropositive at baseline.

This CDR3 has 13 amino acids. Trimming took 6 bases from V and 1 from J, leaving 9 bases between them. Germline CDR1 and CDR2: KGHSH and LQKENI. For this clone: Its antigen remains unidentified.

The protocol was immunoSEQ multiplex PCR, while the TCRdb copy is restricted to in-frame clones and leaves out a portion. The repertoire includes under 140,000 clones, 88% of them detected once, and 1.6% sits in the top ten. This rearrangement joins TRBV18 to TRBJ1-1, with a weak D call TRBD1 (5 bases). This TCR came from an adult in good health. This specimen was peripheral blood, taken on day 0 of AZD1222 vaccination. The CDR3 nucleotides are TGTGCCAGCTCGGACAACCCGAACACTGAAGCTTTCTTT. This encodes CASSDNPNTEAFF. Combining the CDR3 with reference TRBV18 and TRBJ1-1 gives the whole variable domain NAGVMQNPRHLVRRRGQEARLRCSPMKGHSHVYWYRQLPEEGLKFMVYLQKENIIDESGMPKERFSAEFPKEGPSILRIQQVVRGDSAAYFCASSDNPNTEAFFGQGTRLTVV.